This T cell receptor beta chain came from a study of identifying expanded T cells in peripheral blood. This clone was observed once. Its antigen remains unidentified. Using immunoSEQ multiplex PCR, the repertoire was profiled, and TCRdb retains in-frame clones only, with some absent. The repertoire consists of about 58,000 clones, with approximately 89% occurring once and the leading ten covering around 3.3%. Points from the study as a whole: Technical replicates showed about 1.1 changed clones; around two weeks roughly 18; four weeks 19.

The length of the CDR3 is 16 residues. In germline, CDR1 is SEHNR, CDR2 FQNEAQ (reference sequence). V was trimmed by 10 bases and J by 9 bases, leaving 28 bases between them. The sequenced material came from blood. This chain links TRBV7-9 with TRBJ2-1; D possibly corresponds to TRBD1 (6 bases). The TCR was taken from a person aged 18-69 years in good health. The CDR3 here is CAILGQQGAELGEQFF. The CDR3 nucleotides are TGTGCCATACTTGGACAACAGGGTGCAGAGTTAGGTGAGCAGTTCTTC.